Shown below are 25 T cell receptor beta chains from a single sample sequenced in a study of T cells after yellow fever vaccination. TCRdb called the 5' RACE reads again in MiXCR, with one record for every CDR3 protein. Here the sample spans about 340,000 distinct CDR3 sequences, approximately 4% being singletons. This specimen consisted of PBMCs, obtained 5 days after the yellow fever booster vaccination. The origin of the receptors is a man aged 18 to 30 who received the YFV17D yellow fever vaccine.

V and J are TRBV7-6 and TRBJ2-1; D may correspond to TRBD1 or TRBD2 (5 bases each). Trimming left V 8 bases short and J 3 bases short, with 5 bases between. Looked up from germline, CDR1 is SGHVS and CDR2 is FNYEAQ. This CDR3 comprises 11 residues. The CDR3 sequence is CASGGYNEQFF. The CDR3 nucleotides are TGTGCCAGCGGGGGCTACAATGAGCAGTTCTTC.

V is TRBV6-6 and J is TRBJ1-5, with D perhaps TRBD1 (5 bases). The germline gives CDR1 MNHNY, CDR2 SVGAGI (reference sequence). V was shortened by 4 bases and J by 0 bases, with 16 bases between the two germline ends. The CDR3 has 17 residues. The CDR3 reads CASSFGPGLYSNQPQHF. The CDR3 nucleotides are TGTGCCAGCAGTTTTGGACCGGGACTCTATAGCAATCAGCCCCAGCATTTT.

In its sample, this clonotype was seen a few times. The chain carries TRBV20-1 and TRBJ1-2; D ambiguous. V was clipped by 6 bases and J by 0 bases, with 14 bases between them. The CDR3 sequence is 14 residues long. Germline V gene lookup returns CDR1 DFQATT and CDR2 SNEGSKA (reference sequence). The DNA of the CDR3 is TGCAGTGCCGAGGCCCCTGGGGCTAACTATGGCTACACCTTC. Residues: CSAEAPGANYGYTF.

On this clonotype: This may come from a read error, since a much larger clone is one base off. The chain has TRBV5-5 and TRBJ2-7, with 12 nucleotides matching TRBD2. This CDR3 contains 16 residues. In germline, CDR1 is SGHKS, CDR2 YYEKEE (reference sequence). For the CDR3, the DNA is TGTGACAGCAGCCTGACCCGGACTAGCGGGGTCTACGAGCAGTACTTC. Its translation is CDSSLTRTSGVYEQYF.

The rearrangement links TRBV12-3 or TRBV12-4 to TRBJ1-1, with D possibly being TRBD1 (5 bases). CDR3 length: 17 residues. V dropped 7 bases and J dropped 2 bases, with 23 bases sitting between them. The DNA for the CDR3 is TGTGCCAGCACCATGGGGCGCCAGCGGCTGGTTAACACTGAAGCTTTCTTT. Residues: CASTMGRQRLVNTEAFF.

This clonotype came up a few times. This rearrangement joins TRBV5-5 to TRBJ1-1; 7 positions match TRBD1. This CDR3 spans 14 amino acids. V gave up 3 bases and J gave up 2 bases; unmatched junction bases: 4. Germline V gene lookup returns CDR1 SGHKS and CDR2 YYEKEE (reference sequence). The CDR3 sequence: CASSCRTGNTEAFF. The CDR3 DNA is TGTGCCAGCAGCTGTCGGACAGGTAACACTGAAGCTTTCTTT.

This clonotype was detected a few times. CDR3 sequence (DNA): TGTGCCAGCAGTCCAGGGTTTGTAGAGACCCAGTACTTC. This sequence encodes CASSPGFVETQYF. The rearrangement links TRBV7-2 to TRBJ2-5; possible D gene TRBD1, 5 bases. Germline V CDR1 and CDR2: SGHTA, FQGNSA. CDR3 length: 13 amino acids. With 6 bases removed from V and 4 bases from J, the gap between germline ends came to 12 bases.

The CDR3 DNA follows: TGTGCCAGCAGCGTAGACGGGAACCAAGAGACCCAGTACTTC. Translation gives CASSVDGNQETQYF. The V gene is TRBV9, the J gene TRBJ2-5, with a possible D match to TRBD2 (5 bases). This CDR3 has 14 amino acids. With 0 bases removed from V and 0 bases from J, the gap between germline ends came to 6 bases. The germline gives CDR1 SGDLS, CDR2 YYNGEE.

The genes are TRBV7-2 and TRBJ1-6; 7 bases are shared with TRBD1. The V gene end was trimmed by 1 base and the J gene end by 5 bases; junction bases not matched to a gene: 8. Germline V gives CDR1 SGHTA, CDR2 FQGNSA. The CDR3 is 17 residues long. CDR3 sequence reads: CASSLGFRDRDNSPLHF. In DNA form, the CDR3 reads TGTGCCAGCAGCTTAGGGTTCAGGGACAGAGATAATTCACCCCTCCACTTT.

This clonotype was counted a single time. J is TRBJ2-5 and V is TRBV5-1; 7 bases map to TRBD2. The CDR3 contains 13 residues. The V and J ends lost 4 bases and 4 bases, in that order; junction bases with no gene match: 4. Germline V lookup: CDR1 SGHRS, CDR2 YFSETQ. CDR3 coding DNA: TGCGCCAGCAGCGCGGGAGAGCCAGAGACCCAGTACTTC. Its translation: CASSAGEPETQYF.

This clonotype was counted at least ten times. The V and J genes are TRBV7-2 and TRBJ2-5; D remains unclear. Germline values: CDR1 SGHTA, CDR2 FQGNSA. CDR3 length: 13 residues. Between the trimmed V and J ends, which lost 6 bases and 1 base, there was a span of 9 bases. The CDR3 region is CASSFRGQETQYF. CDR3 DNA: TGTGCCAGCAGTTTTCGTGGCCAAGAGACCCAGTACTTC.

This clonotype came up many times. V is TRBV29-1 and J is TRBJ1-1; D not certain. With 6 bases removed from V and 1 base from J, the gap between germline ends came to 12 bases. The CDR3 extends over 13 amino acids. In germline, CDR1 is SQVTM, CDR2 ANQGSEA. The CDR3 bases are TGCAGCGTGGACGCGGATTGGAACACTGAAGCTTTCTTT. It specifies CSVDADWNTEAFF.

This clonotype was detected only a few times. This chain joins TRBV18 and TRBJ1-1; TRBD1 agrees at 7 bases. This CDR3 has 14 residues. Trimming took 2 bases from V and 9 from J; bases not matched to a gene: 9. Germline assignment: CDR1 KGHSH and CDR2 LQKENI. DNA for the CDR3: TGTGCCAGCTCACCAGAGAAGGGGGCTGGAAAAGCTTTCTTT. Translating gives CASSPEKGAGKAFF.

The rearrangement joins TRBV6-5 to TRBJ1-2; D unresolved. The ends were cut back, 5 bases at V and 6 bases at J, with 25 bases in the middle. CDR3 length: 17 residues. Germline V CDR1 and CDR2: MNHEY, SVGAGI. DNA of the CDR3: TGTGCCAGCAGTCTCCTCCCCTTCCCCCCAAGGAGCGATGGCTACACCTTC. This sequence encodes CASSLLPFPPRSDGYTF.

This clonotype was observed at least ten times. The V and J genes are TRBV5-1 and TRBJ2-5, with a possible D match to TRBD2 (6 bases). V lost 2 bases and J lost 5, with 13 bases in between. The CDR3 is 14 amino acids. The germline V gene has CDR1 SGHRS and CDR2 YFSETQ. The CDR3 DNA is TGCGCCAGCAGCTTTAGCGGTGGCGGTGAGACCCAGTACTTC. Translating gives CASSFSGGGETQYF. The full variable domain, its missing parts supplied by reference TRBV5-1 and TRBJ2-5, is KAGVTQTPRYLIKTRGQQVTLSCSPISGHRSVSWYQQTPGQGLQFLFEYFSETQRNKGNFPGRFSGRQFSNSRSEMNVSTLELGDSALYLCASSFSGGGETQYFGPGTRLLVL.

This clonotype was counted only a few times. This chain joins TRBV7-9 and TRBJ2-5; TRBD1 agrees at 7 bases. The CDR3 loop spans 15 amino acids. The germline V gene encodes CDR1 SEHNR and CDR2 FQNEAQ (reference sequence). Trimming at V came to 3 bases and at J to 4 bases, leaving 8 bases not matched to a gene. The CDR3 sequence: CASSLEGGHPETQYF. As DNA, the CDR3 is TGTGCCAGCAGCTTGGAAGGGGGCCATCCAGAGACCCAGTACTTC.

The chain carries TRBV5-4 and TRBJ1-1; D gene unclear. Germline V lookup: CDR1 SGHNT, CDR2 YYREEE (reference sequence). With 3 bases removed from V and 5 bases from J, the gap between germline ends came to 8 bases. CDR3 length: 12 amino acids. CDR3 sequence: CASSSWQTEAFF. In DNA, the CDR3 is TGTGCCAGCAGCTCCTGGCAGACTGAAGCTTTCTTT.

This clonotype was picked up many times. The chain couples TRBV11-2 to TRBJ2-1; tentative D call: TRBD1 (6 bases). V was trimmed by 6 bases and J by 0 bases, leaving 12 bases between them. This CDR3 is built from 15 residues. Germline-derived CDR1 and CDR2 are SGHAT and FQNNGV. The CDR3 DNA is TGTGCCAGCAGACCCCAGGGGTACTCCTACAATGAGCAGTTCTTC. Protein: CASRPQGYSYNEQFF. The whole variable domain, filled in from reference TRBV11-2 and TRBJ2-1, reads EAGVAQSPRYKIIEKRQSVAFWCNPISGHATLYWYQQILGQGPKLLIQFQNNGVVDDSQLPKDRFSAERLKGVDSTLKIQPAKLEDSAVYLCASRPQGYSYNEQFFGPGTRLTVL.

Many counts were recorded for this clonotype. Here the CDR3 reads CASSSFIHDLEEYNSPLHF. In nucleotides, the CDR3 is TGTGCCAGCAGTTCCTTCATCCACGACCTTGAAGAGTATAATTCACCCCTCCACTTT. The rearrangement joins TRBV28 to TRBJ1-6; D is uncertain. This CDR3 is 19 amino acids long. V was trimmed by 4 bases and J by 4 bases, leaving 23 bases between them. Germline V gene data show CDR1 as MDHEN and CDR2 as SYDVKM. Full variable domain (outside the CDR3, taken from reference TRBV28 and TRBJ1-6): DVKVTQSSRYLVKRTGEKVFLECVQDMDHENMFWYRQDPGLGLRLIYFSYDVKMKEKGDIPEGYSVSREKKERFSLILESASTNQTSMYLCASSSFIHDLEEYNSPLHFGNGTRLTVT.

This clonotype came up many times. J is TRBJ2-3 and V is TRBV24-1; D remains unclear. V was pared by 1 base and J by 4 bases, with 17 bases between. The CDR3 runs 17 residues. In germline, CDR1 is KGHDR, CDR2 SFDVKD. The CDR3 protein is CATSDFPEGPSADTQYF. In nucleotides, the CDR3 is TGTGCCACCAGTGATTTTCCGGAAGGGCCAAGCGCAGATACGCAGTATTTT.

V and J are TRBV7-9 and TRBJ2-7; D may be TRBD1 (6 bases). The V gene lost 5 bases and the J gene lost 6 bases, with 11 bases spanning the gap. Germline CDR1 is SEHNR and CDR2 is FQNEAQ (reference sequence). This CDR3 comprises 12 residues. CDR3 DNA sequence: TGTGCCAGCAGCCCAGGGGCCCTCGAGCAGTACTTC. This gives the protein CASSPGALEQYF.

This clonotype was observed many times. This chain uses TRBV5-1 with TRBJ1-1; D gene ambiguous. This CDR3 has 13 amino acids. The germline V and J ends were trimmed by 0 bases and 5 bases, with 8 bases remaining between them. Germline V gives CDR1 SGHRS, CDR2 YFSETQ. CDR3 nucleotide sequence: TGCGCCAGCAGCTTGGCGGGGAAAACTGAAGCTTTCTTT. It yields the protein CASSLAGKTEAFF.

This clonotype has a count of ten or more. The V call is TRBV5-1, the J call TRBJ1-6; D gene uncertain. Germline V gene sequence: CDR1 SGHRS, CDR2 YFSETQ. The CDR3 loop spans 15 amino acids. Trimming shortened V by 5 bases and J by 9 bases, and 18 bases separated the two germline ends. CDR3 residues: CASREEVMQASPLHF. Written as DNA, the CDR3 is TGCGCCAGCAGGGAGGAGGTTATGCAGGCTTCACCCCTCCACTTT.

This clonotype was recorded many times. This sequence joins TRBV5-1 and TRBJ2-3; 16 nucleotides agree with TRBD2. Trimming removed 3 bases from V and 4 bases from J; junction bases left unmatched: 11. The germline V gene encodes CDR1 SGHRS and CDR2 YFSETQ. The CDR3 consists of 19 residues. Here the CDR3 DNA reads TGCGCCAGCAGCTGGGGACTAGCGGGGGGGCCCCCGTGGGCAGATACGCAGTATTTT. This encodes CASSWGLAGGPPWADTQYF.

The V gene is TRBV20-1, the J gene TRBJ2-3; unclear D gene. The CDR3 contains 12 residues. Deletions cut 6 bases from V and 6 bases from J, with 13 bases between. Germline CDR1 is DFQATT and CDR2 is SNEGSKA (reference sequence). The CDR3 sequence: CSATLALDTQYF. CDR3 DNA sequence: TGCAGTGCCACCCTTGCCTTGGATACGCAGTATTTT.